This section outlines one T cell receptor beta chain sequence together with its context. This clonotype appeared a few times. No antigen is known for it. Per-base quality was not reported, and no clone a single base away is much larger than it. From its cysteine to its phenylalanine, the CDR3 spans 17 amino acids. This entry keeps only the CDR3 DNA: 51 bases, framed from base 1. According to the germline V gene, CDR1 reads SGHRS and CDR2 reads YFSETQ. Trimming removed 0 bases from V and 0 bases from J, leaving 10 bases between the germline ends. The library relied on 5' RACE. Sequencing relied on an Illumina HiSeq 2500. The second PCR ran for roughly 7 to 11 cycles and used a J-beta primer mix along with a sample-barcoded 5' primer. Each TCR beta cDNA molecule received a unique molecular identifier from a template-switch 5' adaptor carrying 12 random nucleotides. At least 2.5 million CDR3-containing paired-end reads were obtained from each sample. First-strand cDNA was synthesized from all RNA with the Mint cDNA synthesis kit, primed by a TRBC-specific oligonucleotide. After uracil-DNA glycosylase treatment, a first 18-cycle PCR used universal primers M1SS and BC2_uni_R on all cDNA. The authors' analysis ran thus. For normalization, 1 million high-quality reads, each with a distinct molecular identifier, were randomly selected from each sample. Instead of being binned into consensus sequences, reads that shared molecular identifiers were thrown out. CDR3 identification, clonotype clustering and error correction used MiTCR with a Q25 quality threshold and the strictest error-elimination algorithm. A nonparametric unseen species model with Euler transformation was used to estimate a lower bound on total TCR beta diversity. TCRdb reran the public reads through fastp at Q25 and MiXCR, keeping productive beta chains. Each entry is one CDR3 protein sequence, shown with its most common DNA and genes. Clone size and V and J calls follow TCRdb, not the original study. The table for this sample lists more than 650,000 distinct CDR3 sequences; roughly 26% of them were counted only once. Clones ranked in the top ten supply over 2.5% of the sample.

Donors were approximately 42 systemically healthy Caucasian individuals from Russia aged 6 to 90 years. Each donor gave approximately 10 milliliters of peripheral blood, collected into EDTA-treated Vacutainer tubes. PBMCs were isolated by Ficoll-Paque density-gradient centrifugation, with at least 7 million obtained per sample. Trizol reagent was used to extract total RNA from the PBMCs, yielding at least 6 micrograms per sample. Naive CD45RAhigh/CD27high T cell percentages were measured by flow cytometry on a PBMC aliquot from every donor. The sample comes from a study of blood T cells in healthy people across ages (dated by TCRdb to the mid-2010s). Concerning the study at large: Template switching captured roughly one uniquely barcoded TCR beta cDNA molecule per two T cells in model experiments. Using deep sequencing normalized with unique cDNA molecular identifiers, the study measured how TCR beta repertoire diversity changes with age. The donors were divided into four age groups: young (average around 15 years), middle-aged (over 35), aged (around 67) and long-lived (82). Using the same blood draw, the study looked at two additional independent replicas of 1 million unique cDNA reads for two donors, one aged 18 to 30 and the other aged 80 or older. What the research found in general, with its limitations: A strong correlation was found between observed TCR beta diversity and the percentage of naive T cells measured by flow cytometry. The CMV infection status of donors was not known, potentially confounding age-related changes in expanded clonotypes. As age increased, observed TCR beta diversity per million T cells dropped in a roughly linear way, and a significant reduction was already evident by age about 40. Compared with the aged group, more naive CD4+ T cells, fewer expanded clones and increased TCR diversity were shown by the long-lived group, suggesting age selection. Total diversity estimates from one million sequenced T cells were considered lower bounds and underestimates. Since profiling was done on bulk unsorted PBMCs, naive and antigen-experienced compartments could not be conclusively compared.

The sample was also linked to a second study, of T cells of mothers and their children. The second investigation adds: The donors were nine systemically healthy Caucasian individuals, made up of three mothers and their six children. cDNA synthesis consumed the entire amount of extracted RNA, loaded at around 1.5 ug RNA in each 15 ul reaction. Sample barcodes and 2-4 random nucleotides were added via the M1S primer in the second PCR. Each mother yielded over 10 million TCR beta CDR3 reads and each child roughly 3.1 million reads. TCR recombination output is similarly shaped by thymic selection in related and unrelated pairs, with a minor effect exerted by inherited differences. Related mother-child pairs always showed normalized repertoire overlap that was slightly higher than in unrelated mother-child pairs, though the difference was never significant. With a sensitivity of approximately 100 clones per million clonotypes, no persistent microchimeric T cell clones were detected. The study used deep NGS to compare TCR beta repertoires of mothers and children, seeking features distinguishing related mother-child pairs from unrelated individuals. The mean age was roughly 36 +/- 4 years for the mothers and approximately 11 +/- 4 years for the children. After adapter ligation was performed with NEBNext reagents, the libraries were sequenced on an Illumina HiSeq 2000 with 100+100 nt paired-end reads. To prevent cross-contamination, the mother and child libraries were prepared one month apart and sequenced in separate runs. Between 500,000 and 2,000,000 distinct TCR beta clonotypes were identified per donor. Naive TCR beta clonotypes were estimated from low-frequency clonotypes matched to each donor's FACS-determined naive share, without sorting.

The rearrangement joined TRBV5-1 to TRBJ2-6, with the D call tentatively TRBD1 or TRBD2, each fitting 5 bases. This sequence originates from a boy aged 10-17 years in good health. Input material: blood. The CDR3 reads as follows: CASSLAGQFSGANVLTF. In nucleotides, the sequence is TGCGCCAGCAGCTTGGCGGGGCAGTTCTCTGGGGCCAACGTCCTGACTTTC.